The T cell receptor (beta chain) described here comes from a study of CD8 T cells in ankylosing spondylitis. Quantitative 5'-RACE was performed with molecular barcodes, and it yielded the TCR beta libraries. TCRdb redid the calling of the 5' RACE reads with MiXCR, one entry per CDR3 protein. This sample has a few hundred thousand distinct CDR3 sequences; under 25% occur once, and the top ten carry about a sixth. Comment on this clonotype: Its specificity is not known.

Notes on the study in general: Apparently characteristic of ankylosing spondylitis blood was a TCR beta motif (eight highly homologous variants). There were earlier reports of some motif variants in reactive arthritis synovial fluid and blood. Clones tied to disease were said to be significantly enriched in matched ankylosing spondylitis synovial fluid. Relatively rare in peripheral blood, disease-linked clones were also CD8+.

CDR3 size: 14 residues. The V gene's germline CDR1 is SGHRS and CDR2 YFSETQ. Trimming stripped 9 bases from V and 2 bases from J, with 18 bases between. The chain couples TRBV5-1 to TRBJ2-7; D ambiguous. Sequenced: blood, either unsorted or a sorted T cell fraction (not recorded which). The TCR comes from a male donor with ankylosing spondylitis. The CDR3 coding sequence is TGCGCCACCCGTGAGGCGGTGTCAACCTACGAGCAGTACTTC. Encoded protein: CATREAVSTYEQYF. Based on the CDR3 plus reference TRBV5-1 and TRBJ2-7, the full variable domain is KAGVTQTPRYLIKTRGQQVTLSCSPISGHRSVSWYQQTPGQGLQFLFEYFSETQRNKGNFPGRFSGRQFSNSRSEMNVSTLELGDSALYLCATREAVSTYEQYFGPGTRLTVT.